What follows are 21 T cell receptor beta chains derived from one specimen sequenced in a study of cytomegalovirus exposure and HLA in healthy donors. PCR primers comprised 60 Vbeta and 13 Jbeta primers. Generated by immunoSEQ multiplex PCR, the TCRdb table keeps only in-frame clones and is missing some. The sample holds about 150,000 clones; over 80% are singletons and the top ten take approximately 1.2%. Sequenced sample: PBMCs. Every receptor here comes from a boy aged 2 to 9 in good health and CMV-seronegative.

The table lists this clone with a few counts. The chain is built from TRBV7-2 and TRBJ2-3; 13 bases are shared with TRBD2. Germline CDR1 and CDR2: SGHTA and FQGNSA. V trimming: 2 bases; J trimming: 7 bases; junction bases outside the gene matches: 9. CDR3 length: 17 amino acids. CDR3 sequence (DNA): TGTGCCAGCAGCTTATTCACTAGCGGGGGGGCAGGAAATACGCAGTATTTT. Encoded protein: CASSLFTSGGAGNTQYF.

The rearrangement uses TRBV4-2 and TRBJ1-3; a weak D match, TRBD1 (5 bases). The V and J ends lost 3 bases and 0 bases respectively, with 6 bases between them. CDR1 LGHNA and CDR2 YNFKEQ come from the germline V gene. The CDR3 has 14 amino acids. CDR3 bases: TGTGCCAGCAGCCAGGGGCCCTCTGGAAACACCATATATTTT. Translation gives CASSQGPSGNTIYF.

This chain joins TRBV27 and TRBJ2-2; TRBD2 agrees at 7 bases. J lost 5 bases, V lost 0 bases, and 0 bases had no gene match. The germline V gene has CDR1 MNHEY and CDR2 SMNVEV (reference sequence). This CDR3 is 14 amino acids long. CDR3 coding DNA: TGTGCCAGCAGTTTATCGCGGGGGACCGGGGAGCTGTTTTTT. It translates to CASSLSRGTGELFF.

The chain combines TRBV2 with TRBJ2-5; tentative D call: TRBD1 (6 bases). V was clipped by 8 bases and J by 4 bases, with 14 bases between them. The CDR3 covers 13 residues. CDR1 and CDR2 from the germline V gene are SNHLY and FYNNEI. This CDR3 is CASVGPRGETQYF. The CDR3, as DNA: TGTGCCAGCGTGGGTCCCAGGGGAGAGACCCAGTACTTC.

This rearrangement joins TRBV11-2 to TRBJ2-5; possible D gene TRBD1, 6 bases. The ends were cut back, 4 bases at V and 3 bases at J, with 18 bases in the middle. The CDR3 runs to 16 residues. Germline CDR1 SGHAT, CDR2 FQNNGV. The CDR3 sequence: CASSSPPGTREETQYF. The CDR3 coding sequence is TGTGCCAGCAGCTCCCCCCCAGGGACAAGAGAAGAGACCCAGTACTTC.

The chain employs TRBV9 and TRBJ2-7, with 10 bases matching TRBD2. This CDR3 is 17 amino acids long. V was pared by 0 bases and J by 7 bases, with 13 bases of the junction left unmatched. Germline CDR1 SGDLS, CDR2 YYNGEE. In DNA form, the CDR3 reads TGTGCCAGCAGCGTAGGGGGTTCGCCTAGCGGGAGTGAGGAGCAGTACTTC. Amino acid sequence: CASSVGGSPSGSEEQYF. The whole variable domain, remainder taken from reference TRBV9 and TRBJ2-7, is DSGVTQTPKHLITATGQRVTLRCSPRSGDLSVYWYQQSLDQGLQFLIQYYNGEERAKGNILERFSAQQFPDLHSELNLSSLELGDSALYFCASSVGGSPSGSEEQYFGPGTRLTVT.

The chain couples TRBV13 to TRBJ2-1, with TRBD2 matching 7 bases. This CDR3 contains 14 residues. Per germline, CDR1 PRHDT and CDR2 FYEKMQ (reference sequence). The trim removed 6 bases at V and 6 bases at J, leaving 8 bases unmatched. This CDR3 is CASRLGGGSNEQFF. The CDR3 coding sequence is TGTGCCAGCAGATTGGGGGGGGGAAGCAATGAGCAGTTCTTC.

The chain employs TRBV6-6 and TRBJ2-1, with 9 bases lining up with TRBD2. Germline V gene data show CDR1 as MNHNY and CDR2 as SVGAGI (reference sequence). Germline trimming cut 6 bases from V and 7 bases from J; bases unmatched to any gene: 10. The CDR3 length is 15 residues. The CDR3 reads CASRMSGGIGNEQFF. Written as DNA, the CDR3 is TGTGCCAGCAGAATGAGCGGGGGGATTGGAAATGAGCAGTTCTTC.

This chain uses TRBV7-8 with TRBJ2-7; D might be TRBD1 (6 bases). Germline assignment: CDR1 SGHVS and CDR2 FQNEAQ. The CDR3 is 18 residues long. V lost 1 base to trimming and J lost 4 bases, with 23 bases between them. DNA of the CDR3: TGTGCCAGCAGCTTAGGGGGATCAGGGGTTGGTGGGGTGTACGAGCAGTACGTC. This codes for CASSLGGSGVGGVYEQYV.

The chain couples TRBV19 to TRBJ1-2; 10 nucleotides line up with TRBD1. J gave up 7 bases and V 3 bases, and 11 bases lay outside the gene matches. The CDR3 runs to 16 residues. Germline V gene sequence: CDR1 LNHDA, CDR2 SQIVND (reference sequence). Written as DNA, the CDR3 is TGTGCCAGTAGTATCCCAAGACAGGGGGCGTCAGGTGGCTACACCTTC. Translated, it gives CASSIPRQGASGGYTF. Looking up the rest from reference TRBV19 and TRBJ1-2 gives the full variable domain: DGGITQSPKYLFRKEGQNVTLSCEQNLNHDAMYWYRQDPGQGLRLIYYSQIVNDFQKGDIAEGYSVSREKKESFPLTVTSAQKNPTAFYLCASSIPRQGASGGYTFGSGTRLTVV.

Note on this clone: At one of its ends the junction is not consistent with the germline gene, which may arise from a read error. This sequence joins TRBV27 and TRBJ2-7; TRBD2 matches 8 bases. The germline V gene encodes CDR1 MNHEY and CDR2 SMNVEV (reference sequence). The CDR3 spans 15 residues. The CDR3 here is CASSLSSTSVYEQYF. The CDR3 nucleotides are TGTGCCAGCAGTCTATCGTCGACTAGCGTCTACGAGCAGTACTTC.

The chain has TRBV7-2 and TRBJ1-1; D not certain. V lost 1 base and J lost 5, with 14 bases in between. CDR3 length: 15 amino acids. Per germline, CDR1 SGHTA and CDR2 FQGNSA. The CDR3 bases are TGTGCCAGCAGCTTAGTGGGCGGGTTGGGGACTGAAGCTTTCTTT. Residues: CASSLVGGLGTEAFF.

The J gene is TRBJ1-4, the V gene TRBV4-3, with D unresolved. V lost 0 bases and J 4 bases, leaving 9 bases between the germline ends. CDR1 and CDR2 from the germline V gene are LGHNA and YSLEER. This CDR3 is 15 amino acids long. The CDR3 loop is CASSQDLEVNEKLFF. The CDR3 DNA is TGCGCCAGCAGCCAAGACTTGGAGGTTAATGAAAAACTGTTTTTT.

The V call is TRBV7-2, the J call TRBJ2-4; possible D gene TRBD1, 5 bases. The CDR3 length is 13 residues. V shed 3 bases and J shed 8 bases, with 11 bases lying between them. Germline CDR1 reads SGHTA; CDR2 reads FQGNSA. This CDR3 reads CASSLGRGYIQYF. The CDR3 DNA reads TGTGCCAGCAGCTTGGGGCGCGGTTACATTCAGTACTTC.

As DNA, the CDR3 is TGCGCCAGCAGCCCTTGGATGGGAGGCAGCGATGGCTACACCTTC. It is translated as CASSPWMGGSDGYTF. The chain recombines TRBV4-3 with TRBJ1-2; D ambiguous. Looked up from germline, CDR1 is LGHNA and CDR2 is YSLEER. Deletions cut 4 bases from V and 6 bases from J, with 18 bases between. This CDR3 is 15 amino acids long.

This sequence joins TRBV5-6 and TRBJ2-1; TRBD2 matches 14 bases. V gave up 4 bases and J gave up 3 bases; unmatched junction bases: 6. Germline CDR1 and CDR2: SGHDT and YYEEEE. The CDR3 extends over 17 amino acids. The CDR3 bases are TGTGCCAGCAGCCTTGTCGGACTAGCGGGGGGCTACAATGAGCAGTTCTTC. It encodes CASSLVGLAGGYNEQFF.

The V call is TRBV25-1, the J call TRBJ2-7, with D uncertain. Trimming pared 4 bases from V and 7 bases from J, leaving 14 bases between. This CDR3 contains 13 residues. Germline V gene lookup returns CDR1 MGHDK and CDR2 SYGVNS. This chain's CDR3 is CASSALVGLEQYF. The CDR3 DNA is TGTGCCAGCAGTGCCCTCGTGGGCCTAGAGCAGTACTTC.

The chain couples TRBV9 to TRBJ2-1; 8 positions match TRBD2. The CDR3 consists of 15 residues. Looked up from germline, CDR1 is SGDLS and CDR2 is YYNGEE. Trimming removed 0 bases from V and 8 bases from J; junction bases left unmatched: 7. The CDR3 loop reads CASSVDERGLDEQFF. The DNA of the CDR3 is TGTGCCAGCAGCGTAGATGAGCGGGGGTTGGATGAGCAGTTCTTC.

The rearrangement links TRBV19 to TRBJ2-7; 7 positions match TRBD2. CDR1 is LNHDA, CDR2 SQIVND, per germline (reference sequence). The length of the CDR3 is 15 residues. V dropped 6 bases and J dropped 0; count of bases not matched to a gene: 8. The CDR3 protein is CASRPSGMSSYEQYF. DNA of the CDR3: TGTGCCAGTAGGCCCAGCGGGATGAGCTCCTACGAGCAGTACTTC.

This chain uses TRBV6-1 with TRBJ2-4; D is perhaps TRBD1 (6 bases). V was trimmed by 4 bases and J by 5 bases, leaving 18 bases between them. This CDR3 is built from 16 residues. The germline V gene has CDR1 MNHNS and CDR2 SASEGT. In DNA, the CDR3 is TGTGCCAGCAGTGTTGGGGCAGGGGTTGGTCAAAACATTCAGTACTTC. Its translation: CASSVGAGVGQNIQYF.

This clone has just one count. The CDR3 bases are TGTGCCAGCAGTGAATTGGGACTAGCGGGAGAAGATACGCAGTATTTT. Translating it yields CASSELGLAGEDTQYF. The rearrangement links TRBV2 to TRBJ2-3; 14 bases are shared with TRBD2. Germline lookup yields CDR1 SNHLY and CDR2 FYNNEI. V was pared by 2 bases and J by 5 bases, with 3 bases of the junction left unmatched. This CDR3 is 16 amino acids long.